This TCR beta chain was sequenced in a study of blood T cell repertoires in COVID-19. Looking at the study overall: Acute and convalescent COVID-19 samples came from the United States, Italy and Spain. The cDNA or gDNA used as material had been derived from T cells, B-cell-depleted T cells, or PBMCs.

The CDR3 covers 10 residues. V was trimmed by 7 bases and J by 4 bases, leaving 7 bases between them. Germline V gene data show CDR1 as SQVTM and CDR2 as ANQGSEA. As processed by the authors: Amplification of reference gene primers was used by the study to estimate nucleated cell counts. The repertoire was sequenced with immunoSEQ multiplex PCR; TCRdb's copy has only in-frame clones and lacks some. V and J calls and clone size follow that table, whereas D and trimming were derived from the DNA. The table includes 250,000 to 350,000 clones, around 90% detected once. The V call is TRBV29-1, the J call TRBJ1-1; unclear D gene. Sequencing used peripheral blood. The sequence came from a woman aged 45-59 years who had recovered from COVID-19. Here the CDR3 DNA reads TGCAGCGCAACTAGCACTGAAGCTTTCTTT. It is translated as CSATSTEAFF.